This T cell receptor (beta chain) was identified during a study of cytomegalovirus exposure and HLA in healthy donors (dated by TCRdb to between 2016 and 2019). About the investigation overall: According to an earlier analysis of 587 of the donors, 150 million to 200 million T cells yielded roughly 110 million unique TCR beta sequences and 250 to 350 Gb of sequence data. The study aimed to test whether signatures of past pathogen exposure could be identified by cataloging public T cell receptors. Across some 400 genotyped donors of the cohort, an average of about 240,000 unique TCR beta nucleotide sequences per donor were sequenced, and about a sixth of those sequences were non-productive. About 5 DR-DQ haplotypes were handled as single units for association and clustering, since linkage in the cohort was strong. The number of typed donors differed by locus: about 620-630 for A, B, C, DRB1 and DQB1; approximately 540 for DQA1; over 600 for DPA1; and 450 to 480 for DPB1. An early release that covered some 630 HLA-typed donors contained approximately 300 gigabases of sequencing data and tens of millions of unique TCR sequences. In the later analysis, no new phenotypic data were used to find candidate immune exposures; instead, reliance was placed on TCR beta sequences and their occurrence across donors. An earlier analysis of 587 of the donors used high-throughput TCR beta sequencing to judge whether each TCR beta V gene segment behaved as functional or pseudogenic. Donor age, sex, ethnicity and CMV serostatus were collected together with the repertoire data. The T cell repertoires of 666 subjects were profiled by immunosequencing and related to cytomegalovirus serostatus. Every discovery cohort repertoire had been produced on one sequencing platform. In a later analysis, previously published TCR beta repertoires from several hundred donors were re-analyzed and high-resolution HLA genotyping was added so that TCR occurrence patterns could be studied. Of the roughly 400 genotyped donors, 81% fell in the genetic ancestry cluster associated with self-reported Caucasian donors. High-throughput TCR immunosequencing, statistical association of individual TCRs with disease status, and machine learning were combined to predict cytomegalovirus infection status. Genome-wide SNP genotypes for about 60% of the roughly 700 donors were used in a later genetic analysis, which treated that subset as a discovery cohort. Besides the first cohort of around 700 subjects, a separate validation cohort made up of over a hundred different subjects was used. Both class I and class II loci were covered by HLA typing, at four-digit resolution.

Receptor amplification or capture employed the immunoSEQ multiplex PCR assay. For the multiplex PCR, a mixture combining 60 forward primers for TCR Vbeta segments and 13 reverse primers for TCR Jbeta segments was used. A multiplex PCR assay on genomic DNA amplified the CDR3 region of rearranged TCR beta genes. The amplified TCR beta libraries were sequenced on the Illumina HiSeq System as 87-base-pair reads. Per the original workflow: In a later analysis, some 80 million unique TCR beta chains were counted across the approximately 620 repertoires, and about 10 million of these chains were shared by at least two donors. A nearest-neighbor algorithm error-corrected the raw reads and collapsed the reads into unique sequences, merging closely related sequences to remove PCR and sequencing errors. V, D and J gene segments were assigned by aligning CDR3 sequences to IMGT reference sequences. For a sequence to be retained, a match of at least six nucleotides to both a V gene segment and a J gene segment was required. A rearrangement was called productive if the CDR3 had no stop codons and remained in frame with V and J, and every other rearrangement was called non-productive. Following IMGT convention, CDR3 was defined as the stretch from the second conserved V-encoded cysteine to the conserved J-encoded phenylalanine. The earlier analysis of around 640 of the donors excluded sequences that lacked an unambiguous match to a single V gene segment. In an earlier analysis of roughly 500 of the donors, V segments were called functional above 56.7% productive rearrangements and were called segregating when the between-donor standard deviation exceeded 5%. A statistical classification framework was built to diagnose cytomegalovirus status from the catalog of TCR beta chain sequences. V and J gene assignment, in a later analysis, came from comparing TCR nucleotide sequences with IMGT/GENE-DB human TR gene sequences. A later analysis assigned CDR3 sequences and most-parsimonious VDJ recombination scenarios with the TCRdist pipeline. A later analysis defined each TCR beta chain by its CDR3 amino acid sequence plus V-gene family, and excluded reads lacking a unique V-gene family. To address suspected cross-contamination and a sequencing artifact, a later analysis removed 450 to 700 highly shared, low-generation-probability nucleotide sequences. For each public chain, a later analysis derived a clonal expansion index from normalized ranks of inferred template counts within each repertoire. A later analysis computed generation probabilities with a VDJ recombination model fitted to out-of-frame rearrangements, and checked the results against IGoR. A later analysis scored TCR-TCR, TCR-HLA and TCR-CMV co-occurrence with hypergeometric tests, applying a repertoire-size bias correction to TCR pairs. False discovery rates were estimated in a later analysis by permuting HLA or CMV assignments 20 times. In a later analysis, co-occurring TCRs were grouped using DBSCAN, and TCRdist sequence similarity was added for clustering within HLA-allele-positive subsets. For co-occurrence clustering, repertoires with fewer than 30,000 or more than 120,000 public chains were excluded, along with five or six repertoires with anomalous nucleotide sharing. Drawn from immuneACCESS, this table holds only the in-frame rearrangements with V and J called that TCRdb kept. Clones are partly lost; checked studies trace under half to an unresolved V gene and leave the rest unexplained. The V and J calls and clone size were taken over from that table, and D and trimming were inferred from the DNA. The sample contains 90,000 to 150,000 clones, around 60% of them found a single time. The top ten clonotypes cover 9% to 10% of the sample.

Concerning this clone itself: Which antigen it targets is not known. Base qualities were left out, and no much larger clone turns up one base away.

In total, 600 or so healthy bone marrow donors made up the cohort. All cohort members were sampled while nominally healthy, although unrecorded immune exposures were likely present. The donor was CMV seropositive and belonged to the group of 250 to 350 seropositive cohort members. A peripheral blood sample was collected from each donor, and TCR beta sequencing was performed on peripheral blood mononuclear cells. The Qiagen DNeasy Blood Extraction Kit was used to extract genomic DNA from the blood cell samples. For CDR1 and CDR2, the germline V gene lists SGHVS and FNYEAQ. V loses 1 base, J loses 6 bases, and the germline ends lie 16 bases apart. The CDR3 goes from the cysteine to the phenylalanine over 15 residues. The retained sequence is limited to the CDR3, 45 bases, with the frame set at the first base. Overall results and qualifications from the work: For the cohort, immune exposure information was limited to CMV serostatus. The authors suggested that the approach could potentially be extended to other disease states and immunological phenotypes. This cohort had only TCR beta chains sequenced, and the lack of alpha or paired-chain data limited which features could be detected. HLA typing was unavailable for some donors at each locus, so association tests used only the typed subset. In a later analysis, around 17,000 TCR beta sequences were associated with specific HLA alleles at a false discovery rate of 0.05. Because the 87-base-pair reads could not distinguish some IMGT-functional V segments, including TRBV6-2 and TRBV6-3, those segments were excluded. A further reported finding was that TCR beta sequences accurately predicted the HLA-A and HLA-B alleles for most subjects in the first cohort. In a later analysis, TCR association rates were found to vary across HLA loci, with the most associated TCRs seen for DRB1 alleles and the fewest for HLA-C alleles. Broadly in line with IMGT annotations, most TCR beta V segments showed up in productive rearrangements about 87% or about 30% of the time in an earlier analysis of around 600 of the donors. Assigning TCR associations to individual alleles was difficult when HLA alleles, especially DR and DQ, strongly co-occurred. Because counts were too low, some 16 rarely observed V segments, including chromosome 9 orphons, were excluded from the earlier analysis of 500 to 700 of the donors. A few of the identified cytomegalovirus-associated TCR beta chains were confirmed in vitro to be specific for cytomegalovirus antigens. A later analysis found that most CMV-associated TCR beta chains appeared HLA-restricted, with HLA associations seemingly driven largely by CMV exposure. Presence/absence analyses assumed roughly uniform sequencing depth across donors, an assumption that may not hold. A cluster of highly shared sequence variants was judged likely to be a technical artifact of the sequencing pipeline. Cytomegalovirus status was reported to be diagnosed by the classifier with high specificity and sensitivity in both the original and validation cohorts. Several of the top co-occurrence clusters appeared to be linked to parvovirus B19, influenza, CMV and Epstein-Barr virus, according to a later analysis. Correlated functional status among segregating V segments might reflect linkage disequilibrium, but an unknown experimental factor could not be ruled out. Most TCR sequences were observed very rarely across donors, whereas some public TCRs were present in many individuals. In a later genetic analysis, fewer N-insertions in productive TCRs were reported among donors in an Asian-associated ancestry cluster than the roughly 700-donor mean. An association between a missense DCLRE1C variant and V-gene and J-gene trimming of TCR beta chains was found in a later genetic analysis and replicated in an independent cohort. In a later analysis, HLA-associated TCR beta chains showed more clonal expansion and lower generation probabilities than non-associated chains that were equally common. In the study, approximately 150 TCR beta chains were listed as associated with cytomegalovirus.

The TCR originated in a middle-aged man in good health and CMV-seropositive. The chain employs TRBV7-6 and TRBJ2-7; TRBD2 is a possible D gene, resting on 6 matching bases. The sequencing sample was made of PBMCs. The bases read TGTGCCAGCAGCTTAGTCGCCGGGGGTTACGGCGAGCAGTACTTC. Its amino acids are CASSLVAGGYGEQYF.